Shown below are 14 T cell receptor beta chains from a single sample sequenced in a study of beta chain features in type 1 diabetes. Overall study results and limits: All four CD4+ subsets of Type 1 diabetes patients contained TCRB CDR3s that were moderately but significantly shorter.

Their antigens remain unidentified. Every isolated RNA sample was fully reverse transcribed, so sequencing captured expressed TCRB transcripts. The table came from immunoSEQ multiplex PCR; TCRdb's copy has only in-frame clones and leaves some out. This sample has some 190,000 clones; approximately 8.4% occur once, and the top ten carry around 0.5%. The sequenced sample was central memory CD4+ T cells from blood. The receptors come from a man younger than 35 with type 1 diabetes.

In its sample, this clone was seen a few times. This sequence joins TRBV30 and TRBJ1-1, with a possible D match to TRBD1 (5 bases). The CDR3 extends over 12 amino acids. Germline CDR1 is GTSNPN and CDR2 is SVGIG (reference sequence). V lost 2 bases and J 11 bases, leaving 15 bases between the germline ends. Here the CDR3 reads CAWSHAGIEAFF. The CDR3 nucleotides read TGTGCCTGGAGTCACGCAGGGATCGAGGCTTTCTTT.

Only a few counts were recorded for this clone. DNA of the CDR3: TGTGCCAGCGGGGGGGAGACCCCCTCCTACAATGAGCAGTTCTTC. Residues: CASGGETPSYNEQFF. This chain joins TRBV28 and TRBJ2-1, with 7 bases lining up with TRBD2. The CDR3 is made up of 15 amino acids. V gave up 8 bases and J gave up 0 bases; unmatched junction bases: 7. Per germline, CDR1 MDHEN and CDR2 SYDVKM.

This clone has just a few counts. V and J are TRBV6-6 and TRBJ1-4; weak D call: TRBD1 (6 bases). Deletions cut 7 bases from V and 8 bases from J, with 14 bases between. The CDR3 loop spans 13 amino acids. From germline, CDR1 is MNHNY and CDR2 SVGAGI (reference sequence). The CDR3 spells CASTPGTTEKLFF. The CDR3 DNA reads as TGTGCCAGCACCCCCGGGACAACGGAAAAACTGTTTTTT.

This clone was found a few times. CDR3 sequence (DNA): TGTGCCAGCAGCTCGATCCAGGGCACCGGGGAGCTGTTTTTT. Translating it yields CASSSIQGTGELFF. This chain links TRBV13 with TRBJ2-2; TRBD1 might be the D (5 bases). V was clipped by 4 bases and J by 4 bases, with 10 bases between them. The length of the CDR3 is 14 residues. Germline V gene lookup returns CDR1 PRHDT and CDR2 FYEKMQ (reference sequence).

V usage is TRBV9 and J usage is TRBJ2-3; TRBD1 is a possible D gene (6 bases). Per the germline V gene, CDR1 is SGDLS and CDR2 is YYNGEE. This CDR3 contains 16 residues. The germline V and J ends were trimmed by 5 bases and 0 bases, with 16 bases remaining between them. The CDR3 region is CASSGSDRISTDTQYF. CDR3 DNA: TGTGCCAGCAGTGGATCAGACAGGATTAGCACAGATACGCAGTATTTT.

The chain uses TRBV28 and TRBJ1-2, with unresolved D. The V end lost 11 bases, the J end lost 4 bases, and 14 bases lay between the germline ends. This CDR3 spans 12 amino acids. Germline CDR1 reads MDHEN; CDR2 reads SYDVKM. CDR3 in amino acids: CASHGHTYGYTF. CDR3 DNA: TGTGCCTCTCATGGGCATACCTATGGCTACACCTTC.

This clone has only a few counts. V and J are TRBV5-1 and TRBJ2-2; 10 bases line up with TRBD1. Germline lookup yields CDR1 SGHRS and CDR2 YFSETQ. The ends lost 4 bases at V and 6 bases at J; junction bases unmatched: 9. There are 16 residues in the CDR3. The CDR3 DNA reads as TGCGCCAGCAGCATCGCCGGGACAGGGGCGGCCGGGGAGCTGTTTTTT. Protein sequence: CASSIAGTGAAGELFF.

The rearrangement uses TRBV5-4 and TRBJ2-5; D uncertain. The germline V gene encodes CDR1 SGHNT and CDR2 YYREEE (reference sequence). Deletions cut 1 base from V and 5 bases from J, with 9 bases between. CDR3 length equals 13 residues. The CDR3 DNA sequence: TGTGCCAGCAGCTTGTATGGCGGTGAGACCCAGTACTTC. Translated, it gives CASSLYGGETQYF. Supplemented by reference TRBV5-4 and TRBJ2-5, the full variable domain reads ETGVTQSPTHLIKTRGQQVTLRCSSQSGHNTVSWYQQALGQGPQFIFQYYREEENGRGNFPPRFSGLQFPNYSSELNVNALELDDSALYLCASSLYGGETQYFGPGTRLLVL.

This clone was detected only a few times. This chain connects TRBV11-2 to TRBJ2-1; no firm D call. The germline gives CDR1 SGHAT, CDR2 FQNNGV. V was cut by 0 bases and J by 9 bases, with 12 bases left in between. The CDR3 has 14 residues. The CDR3 nucleotides read TGTGCCAGCAGCTTAGACCTTATGTCGGGTGAGCAGTTCTTC. Protein sequence: CASSLDLMSGEQFF.

This clone was recorded a few times. The chain combines TRBV28 with TRBJ2-7; D unresolved. CDR3 length: 13 residues. Trimming removed 5 bases from V and 6 bases from J, with 14 bases in between. Germline CDR1 is MDHEN and CDR2 is SYDVKM. The CDR3 DNA follows: TGTGCCAGCAGTCCCCCATGGGCGAGCGAGCAGTACTTC. Residues: CASSPPWASEQYF.

For this clone: An end of the junction does not agree with germline; a read error may underlie this. The chain links TRBV5-1 to TRBJ2-3; D unclear. Germline V gene sequence: CDR1 SGHRS, CDR2 YFSETQ. CDR3 size: 12 residues. The CDR3 nucleotides are TGCGCCAGCAGCTTGGCCAGTCGTGGGCAGACCTTT. Its protein product is CASSLASRGQTF.

This chain connects TRBV29-1 to TRBJ2-5, with 7 bases lining up with TRBD2. Germline assignment: CDR1 SQVTM and CDR2 ANQGSEA. The CDR3 is made up of 17 amino acids. V dropped 4 bases and J dropped 1; count of bases not matched to a gene: 15. The CDR3 loop reads CSVVPPVASGFQETQYF. CDR3 in DNA: TGCAGCGTTGTCCCTCCGGTGGCTAGCGGTTTCCAAGAGACCCAGTACTTC. The full variable domain, completed using reference TRBV29-1 and TRBJ2-5, is SAVISQKPSRDICQRGTSLTIQCQVDSQVTMMFWYRQQPGQSLTLIATANQGSEATYESGFVIDKFPISRPNLTFSTLTVSNMSPEDSSIYLCSVVPPVASGFQETQYFGPGTRLLVL.

This clone was seen only a few times. The chain recombines TRBV6-5 with TRBJ1-4; D perhaps matches TRBD1 (6 bases). This CDR3 has 15 amino acids. Germline V gene lookup returns CDR1 MNHEY and CDR2 SVGAGI. V lost 6 bases to trimming and J lost 4 bases, with 15 bases between them. The CDR3 DNA reads TGTGCCAGCAGCACATACAGGGATTATAATGAAAAACTGTTTTTT. It codes for CASSTYRDYNEKLFF.

The rearrangement joins TRBV5-1 to TRBJ2-3; a weak D match, TRBD2 (6 bases). The V end lost 4 bases, the J end lost 2 bases, and 11 bases lay between the germline ends. Germline V gene data show CDR1 as SGHRS and CDR2 as YFSETQ. This CDR3 has 14 residues. The CDR3 DNA reads TGCGCCAGCAGCCCGGGACTCGACACAGATACGCAGTATTTT. It is translated as CASSPGLDTDTQYF. Full variable domain (missing parts from reference TRBV5-1 and TRBJ2-3): KAGVTQTPRYLIKTRGQQVTLSCSPISGHRSVSWYQQTPGQGLQFLFEYFSETQRNKGNFPGRFSGRQFSNSRSEMNVSTLELGDSALYLCASSPGLDTDTQYFGPGTRLTVL.